This T cell receptor beta chain was captured in a study of neurological immune-mediated disorders. Overall study results and limits: HTLV-1-associated myelopathy led in TCR clonal expansion, while multiple sclerosis ranked lowest, below healthy controls.

The CDR3 loop spans 13 amino acids. CDR1 and CDR2 (germline): SGHAT, FQNNGV. Trimming stripped 0 bases from V and 7 bases from J, with 6 bases between. The cDNA was generated through 5'RACE incorporating 10-nucleotide random UMIs. TCRdb re-analysed the 5' RACE reads in MiXCR, keeping a single row per CDR3 protein. The sample yields approximately 66,000 distinct CDR3 sequences, around 3.7% seen once. This clonotype ranks as medium-sized. Its antigen is undetermined. The unsorted libraries were made from 2 million PBMCs kept at -80 C. The origin of this receptor is a man between 35 and 55 years old with multiple sclerosis. The specimen was PBMCs. The rearrangement joins TRBV11-2 to TRBJ2-2; the D is unclear. CDR3 loop: CASSLDLSGELFF. The CDR3 nucleotides are TGTGCCAGCAGCTTAGATTTGAGCGGGGAGCTGTTTTTT.